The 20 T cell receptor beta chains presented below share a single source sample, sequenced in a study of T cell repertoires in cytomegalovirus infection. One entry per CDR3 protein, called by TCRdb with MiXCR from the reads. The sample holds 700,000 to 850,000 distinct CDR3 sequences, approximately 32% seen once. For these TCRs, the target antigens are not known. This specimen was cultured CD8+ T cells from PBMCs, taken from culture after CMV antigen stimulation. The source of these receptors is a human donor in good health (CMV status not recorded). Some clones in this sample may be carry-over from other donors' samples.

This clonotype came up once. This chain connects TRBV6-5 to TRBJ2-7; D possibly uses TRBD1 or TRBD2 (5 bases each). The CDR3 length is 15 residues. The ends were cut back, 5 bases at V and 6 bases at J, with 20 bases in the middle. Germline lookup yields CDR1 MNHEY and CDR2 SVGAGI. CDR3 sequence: CASSGYRDLQREQYF. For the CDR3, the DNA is TGTGCCAGCAGTGGATACCGGGACCTACAACGCGAGCAGTACTTC.

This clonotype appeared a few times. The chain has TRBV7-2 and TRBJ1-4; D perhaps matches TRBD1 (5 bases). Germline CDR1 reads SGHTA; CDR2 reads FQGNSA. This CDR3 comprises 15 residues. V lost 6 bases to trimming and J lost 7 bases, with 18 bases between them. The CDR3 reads CASRINQGDAEKLFF. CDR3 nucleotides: TGTGCCAGCAGAATAAATCAGGGTGACGCTGAAAAACTGTTTTTT. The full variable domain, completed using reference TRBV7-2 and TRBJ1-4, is GAGVSQSPSNKVTEKGKDVELRCDPISGHTALYWYRQSLGQGLEFLIYFQGNSAPDKSGLPSDRFSAERTGGSVSTLTIQRTQQEDSAVYLCASRINQGDAEKLFFGSGTQLSVL.

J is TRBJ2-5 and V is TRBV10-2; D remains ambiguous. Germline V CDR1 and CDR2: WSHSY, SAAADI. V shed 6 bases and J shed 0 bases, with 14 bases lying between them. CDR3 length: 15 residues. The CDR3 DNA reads TGCGCCAGCAGAGCTTACGGACGGTACCAAGAGACCCAGTACTTC. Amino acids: CASRAYGRYQETQYF.

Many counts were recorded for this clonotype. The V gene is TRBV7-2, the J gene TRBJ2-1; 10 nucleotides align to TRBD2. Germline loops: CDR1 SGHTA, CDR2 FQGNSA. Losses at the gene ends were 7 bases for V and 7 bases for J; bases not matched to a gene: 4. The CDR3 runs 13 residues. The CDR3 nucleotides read TGTGCCAGCATCTTGACTAGCGGGAATGAGCAGTTCTTC. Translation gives CASILTSGNEQFF.

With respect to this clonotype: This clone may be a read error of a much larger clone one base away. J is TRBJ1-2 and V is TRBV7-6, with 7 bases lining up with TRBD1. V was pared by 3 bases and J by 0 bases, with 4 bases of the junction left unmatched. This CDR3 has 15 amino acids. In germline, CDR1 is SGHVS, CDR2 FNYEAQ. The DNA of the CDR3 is TGTGCCAGCAGCTTGTGGACAGGCCCTAACTATGGCTACACCTTC. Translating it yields CASSLWTGPNYGYTF.

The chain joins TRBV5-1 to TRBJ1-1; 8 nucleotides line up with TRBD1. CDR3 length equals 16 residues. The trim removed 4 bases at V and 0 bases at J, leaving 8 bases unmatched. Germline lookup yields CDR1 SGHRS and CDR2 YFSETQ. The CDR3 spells CASSPTQGALNTEAFF. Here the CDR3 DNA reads TGCGCCAGCAGCCCGACCCAGGGGGCGTTGAACACTGAAGCTTTCTTT.

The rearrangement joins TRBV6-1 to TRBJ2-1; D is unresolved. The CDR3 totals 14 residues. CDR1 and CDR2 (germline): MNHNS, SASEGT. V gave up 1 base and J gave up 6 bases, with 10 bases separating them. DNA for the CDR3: TGTGCCAGCAGTGAAGGAACGTCTATCAATGAGCAGTTCTTC. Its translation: CASSEGTSINEQFF.

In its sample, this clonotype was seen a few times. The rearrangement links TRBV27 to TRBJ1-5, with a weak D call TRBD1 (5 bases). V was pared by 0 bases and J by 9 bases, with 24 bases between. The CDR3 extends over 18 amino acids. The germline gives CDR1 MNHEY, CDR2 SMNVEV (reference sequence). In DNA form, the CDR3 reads TGTGCCAGCAGTTTATCGGCGCCCGACGGACGGGGACGGTGGCCCCAGCATTTT. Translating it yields CASSLSAPDGRGRWPQHF.

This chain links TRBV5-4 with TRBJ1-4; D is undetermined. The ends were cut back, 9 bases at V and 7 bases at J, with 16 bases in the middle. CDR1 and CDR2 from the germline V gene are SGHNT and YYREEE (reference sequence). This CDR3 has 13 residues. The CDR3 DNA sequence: TGTGCCACTGGAATGCGGCCGGGTGAAAAACTGTTTTTT. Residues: CATGMRPGEKLFF.

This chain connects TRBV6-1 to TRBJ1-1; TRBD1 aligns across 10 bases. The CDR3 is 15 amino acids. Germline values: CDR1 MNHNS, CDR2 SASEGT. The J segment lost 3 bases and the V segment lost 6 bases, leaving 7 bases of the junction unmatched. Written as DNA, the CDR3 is TGTGCCAGCAGGGAGACAGGGGGCGCTTACACTGAAGCTTTCTTT. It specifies CASRETGGAYTEAFF.

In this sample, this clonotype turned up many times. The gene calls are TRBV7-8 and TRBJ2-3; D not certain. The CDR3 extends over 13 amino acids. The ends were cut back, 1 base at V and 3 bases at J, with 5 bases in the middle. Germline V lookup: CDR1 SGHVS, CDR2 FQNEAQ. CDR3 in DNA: TGTGCCAGCAGCTTAGATGGGACAGATACGCAGTATTTT. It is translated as CASSLDGTDTQYF.

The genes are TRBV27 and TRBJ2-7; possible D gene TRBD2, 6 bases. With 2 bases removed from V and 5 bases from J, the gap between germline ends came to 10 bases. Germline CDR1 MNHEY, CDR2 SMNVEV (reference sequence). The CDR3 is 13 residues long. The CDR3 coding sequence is TGTGCCAGCAGTTTAGGGGGGAGGAACGAGCAGTACGTC. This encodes CASSLGGRNEQYV.

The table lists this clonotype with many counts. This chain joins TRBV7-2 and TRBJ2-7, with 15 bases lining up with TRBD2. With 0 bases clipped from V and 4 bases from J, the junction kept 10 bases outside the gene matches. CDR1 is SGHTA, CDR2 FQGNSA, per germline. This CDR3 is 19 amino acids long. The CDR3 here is CASSLAGTSGGYVAYEQYV. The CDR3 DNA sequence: TGTGCCAGCAGCTTAGCGGGGACTAGCGGGGGGTATGTAGCTTACGAGCAGTACGTC.

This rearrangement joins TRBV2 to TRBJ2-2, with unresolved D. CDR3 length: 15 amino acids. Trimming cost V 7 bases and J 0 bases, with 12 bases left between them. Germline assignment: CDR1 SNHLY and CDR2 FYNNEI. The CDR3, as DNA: TGTGCCAGCACATCCGGCATTTCGAACACCGGGGAGCTGTTTTTT. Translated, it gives CASTSGISNTGELFF.

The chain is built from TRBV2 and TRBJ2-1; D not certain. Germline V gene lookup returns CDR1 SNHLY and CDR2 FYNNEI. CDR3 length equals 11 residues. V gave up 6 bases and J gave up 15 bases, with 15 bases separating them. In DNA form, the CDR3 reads TGTGCCAGCAGAGACTCTCCTGCTCGGTTCTTC. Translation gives CASRDSPARFF. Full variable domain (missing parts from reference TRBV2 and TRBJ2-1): EPEVTQTPSHQVTQMGQEVILRCVPISNHLYFYWYRQILGQKVEFLVSFYNNEISEKSEIFDDQFSVERPDGSNFTLKIRSTKLEDSAMYFCASRDSPARFFGPGTRLTVL.

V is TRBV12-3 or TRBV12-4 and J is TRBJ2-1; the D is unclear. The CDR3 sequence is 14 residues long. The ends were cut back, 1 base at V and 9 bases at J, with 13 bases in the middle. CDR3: CASSLVGLDGEQFF. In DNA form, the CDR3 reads TGTGCCAGCAGTTTAGTCGGTCTAGATGGTGAGCAGTTCTTC.

The CDR3 is CASSTDNGEQFF. As DNA, the CDR3 is TGTGCCAGTAGTACTGATAACGGGGAGCAGTTCTTC. The chain couples TRBV19 to TRBJ2-1; D unclear. Germline V gives CDR1 LNHDA, CDR2 SQIVND (reference sequence). This CDR3 has 12 residues. V lost 4 bases and J 10 bases, leaving 11 bases between the germline ends.

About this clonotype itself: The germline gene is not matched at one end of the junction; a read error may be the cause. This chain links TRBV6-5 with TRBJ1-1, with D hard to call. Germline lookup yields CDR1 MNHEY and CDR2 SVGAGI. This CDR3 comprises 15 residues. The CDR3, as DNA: TGTGCCAGCAGCTACCTGAGGCAGCAGAACACTGAAGCTATCTTT. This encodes CASSYLRQQNTEAIF.

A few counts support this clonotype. Here the CDR3 reads CASSSGVSGEQYV. In DNA, the CDR3 is TGTGCCAGCAGCTCAGGGGTTTCGGGGGAGCAGTACGTC. The chain couples TRBV7-9 to TRBJ2-7, with D perhaps matching TRBD1 (6 bases). This CDR3 contains 13 residues. The V end lost 4 bases, the J end lost 7 bases, and 14 bases lay between the germline ends. Germline V gene sequence: CDR1 SEHNR, CDR2 FQNEAQ (reference sequence).

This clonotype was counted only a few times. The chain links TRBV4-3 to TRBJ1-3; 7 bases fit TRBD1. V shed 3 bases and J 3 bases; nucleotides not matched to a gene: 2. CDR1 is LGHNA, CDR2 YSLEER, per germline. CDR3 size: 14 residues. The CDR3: CASSHDRVGNTIYF. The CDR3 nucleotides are TGCGCCAGCAGCCACGACAGGGTTGGAAACACCATATATTTT.